Listed here are 4 T cell receptor beta chains from one sample, sequenced in a study of blood T cell repertoires in COVID-19. Profiling relied on immunoSEQ multiplex PCR, and the TCRdb table lists in-frame clones only, not all of them. The data contain about 130,000 clones, 85% of them seen just once; the ten biggest clones take up about a quarter. Sequenced: peripheral blood. The receptors derive from an elderly woman with acute or convalescent COVID-19.

V is TRBV15 and J is TRBJ1-1; D possibly corresponds to TRBD1 (5 bases). The V end lost 7 bases, the J end lost 0 bases, and 9 bases lay between the germline ends. The CDR3 totals 13 residues. CDR1 is LNHNV, CDR2 YYDKDF, per germline (reference sequence). CDR3 amino acids: CATTRDLNTEAFF. The CDR3 bases are TGTGCCACCACGAGGGACTTGAACACTGAAGCTTTCTTT.

The V and J genes are TRBV27 and TRBJ1-4; the D gene is possibly TRBD1 (5 bases). This CDR3 has 14 amino acids. The germline CDR1 and CDR2 sequences are MNHEY and SMNVEV (reference sequence). The V and J ends lost 3 bases and 6 bases respectively, with 11 bases between them. CDR3 bases: TGTGCCAGCAGTTTGTCAGGGCTGGATGAAAAACTGTTTTTT. Encoded protein: CASSLSGLDEKLFF. Full variable domain (outside the CDR3, taken from reference TRBV27 and TRBJ1-4): EAQVTQNPRYLITVTGKKLTVTCSQNMNHEYMSWYRQDPGLGLRQIYYSMNVEVTDKGDVPEGYKVSRKEKRNFPLILESPSPNQTSLYFCASSLSGLDEKLFFGSGTQLSVL.

The gene calls are TRBV18 and TRBJ2-7; TRBD2 agrees at 7 bases. The CDR3 runs 12 residues. The V and J ends lost 6 bases and 6 bases, in that order; junction bases with no gene match: 5. Germline assignment: CDR1 KGHSH and CDR2 LQKENI. The CDR3 sequence is CASSQSGAEQYV. For the CDR3, the DNA is TGTGCCAGCTCCCAAAGCGGGGCCGAGCAGTACGTC.

CDR3 bases: TGTGCCAGCACCAGGGGCCAAGAGCTCACTGAAGCTTTCTTT. It encodes CASTRGQELTEAFF. V is TRBV11-1 and J is TRBJ1-1; TRBD1 might be the D (6 bases). With 7 bases removed from V and 4 bases from J, the gap between germline ends came to 16 bases. The CDR3 totals 14 residues. Germline loops: CDR1 SGHAT, CDR2 FQDESV (reference sequence).